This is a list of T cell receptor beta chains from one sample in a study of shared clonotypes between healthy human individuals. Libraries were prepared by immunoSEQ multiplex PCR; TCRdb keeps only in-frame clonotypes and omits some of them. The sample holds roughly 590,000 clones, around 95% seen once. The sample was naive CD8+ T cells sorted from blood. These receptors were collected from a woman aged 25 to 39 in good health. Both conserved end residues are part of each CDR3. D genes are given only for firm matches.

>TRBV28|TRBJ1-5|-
CASSLRYSNQPQHF
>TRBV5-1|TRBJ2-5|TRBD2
CASSFLAGGMIGQETQYF
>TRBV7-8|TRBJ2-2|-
CASSLGGLSTGELFF
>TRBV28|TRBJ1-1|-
CASSPGFTRVNTEAFF
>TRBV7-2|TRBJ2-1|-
CASSVLGANNEQFF
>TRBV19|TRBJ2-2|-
CASFGQPLTGELFF
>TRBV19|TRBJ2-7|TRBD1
CASSIGTGEDEQYF
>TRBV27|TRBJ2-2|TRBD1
CASSLGQGIGELFF
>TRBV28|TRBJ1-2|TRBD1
CASSLQGVSEGYTF
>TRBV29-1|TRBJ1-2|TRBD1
CSVGTGDGYTF
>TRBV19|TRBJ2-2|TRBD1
CASSPGQGIAGELFF
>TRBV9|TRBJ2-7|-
CASTVGAGSYEQYF
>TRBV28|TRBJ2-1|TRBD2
CASSSQAGGRNEQFF
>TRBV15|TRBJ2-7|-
CATSKGRQVSYEQYF
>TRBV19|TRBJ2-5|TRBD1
CASSIRDRGEEQYF
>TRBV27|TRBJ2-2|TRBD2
CASRFLSGWDTGELFF
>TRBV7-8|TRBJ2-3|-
CASSLITDTQYF
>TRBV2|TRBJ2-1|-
CASSESLSYTSYNEQFF
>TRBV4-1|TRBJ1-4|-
CASSQEGEKLFF
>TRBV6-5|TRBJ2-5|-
CASSGMETQYF
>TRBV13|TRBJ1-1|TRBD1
CASSSGTANTEAFF
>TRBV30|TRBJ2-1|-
CAWSIMGSYNEQFF
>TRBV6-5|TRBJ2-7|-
CASRDSHEQYF
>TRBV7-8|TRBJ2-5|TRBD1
CAGRDRGPGETQYF
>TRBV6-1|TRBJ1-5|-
CASSEGSFMDNQPQHF
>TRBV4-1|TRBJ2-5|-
CASSQDQGGQETQYF
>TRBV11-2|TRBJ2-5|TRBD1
CASSPWDRRETQYF
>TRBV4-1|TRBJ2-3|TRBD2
CASSRALAGEDTQYF
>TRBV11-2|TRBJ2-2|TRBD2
CASSSPGLGRGIGELFF
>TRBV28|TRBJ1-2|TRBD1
CASSPQDRVYGYTF
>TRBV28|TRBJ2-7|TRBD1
CATRLGQDHYEQYF
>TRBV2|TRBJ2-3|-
CASSVGDTDTQYF
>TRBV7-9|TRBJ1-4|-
CAGATGSEKLFF
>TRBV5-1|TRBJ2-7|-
CASSANLAKYEQYF
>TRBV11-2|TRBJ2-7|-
CASSSPYEQYF
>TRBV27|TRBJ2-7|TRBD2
CASSSLLAGPYEQYF
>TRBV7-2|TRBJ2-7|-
CASSFAGSNYEQYF
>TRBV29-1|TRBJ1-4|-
CSGNGPQNEKLFF
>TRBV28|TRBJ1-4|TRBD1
CASSSQTRDRSEKLFF
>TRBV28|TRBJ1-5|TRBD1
CASTTGVPRGFNQPQHF
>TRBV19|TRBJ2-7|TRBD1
CASSIGPGQGYEQYF
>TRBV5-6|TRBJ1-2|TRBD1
CASSATGAGYGYTF
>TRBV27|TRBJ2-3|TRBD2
CASSDEREATDTQYF
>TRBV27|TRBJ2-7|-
CASSPLVPVHEQYF
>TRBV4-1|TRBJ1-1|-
CASSQAGGAFFTEAFF
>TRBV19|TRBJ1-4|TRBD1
CASSGQGAYEKLFF
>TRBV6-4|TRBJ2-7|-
CASSPLGGGGEQYF